In this sample, the clone carrying this TCR beta chain turned up once. This record comes from a study of blood T cell repertoires in COVID-19. As for the study in general: Samples came from the United States, Italy and Spain, spanning acute and convalescent COVID-19. Sample material is recorded as cDNA or gDNA derived from T cells, B-cell-depleted T cells, or PBMCs.

Study processing details: Reference gene primers were amplified, and this amplification served to estimate nucleated cell counts. TCRdb's table, derived via immunoSEQ multiplex PCR, lists solely in-frame clones and lacks some. The DNA was the basis for D and trimming; V, J and clone size are from that table. Found here are about 86,000 clones, around 85% of them singletons; the top ten hold 11%. The length of the CDR3 is 19 residues. Germline V CDR1 and CDR2: MDHEN, SYDVKM. V was cut by 2 bases and J by 0 bases, with 17 bases left in between. Material for sequencing was peripheral blood. This clonotype was obtained from a man in his 70s with acute or convalescent COVID-19. The rearrangement joins TRBV28 to TRBJ1-6; perhaps TRBD1 as D (5 bases). CDR3 in amino acids: CASSLRGPPLSSYNSPLHF. CDR3 DNA sequence: TGTGCCAGCAGTTTAAGGGGCCCCCCCCTTAGCTCCTATAATTCACCCCTCCACTTT.